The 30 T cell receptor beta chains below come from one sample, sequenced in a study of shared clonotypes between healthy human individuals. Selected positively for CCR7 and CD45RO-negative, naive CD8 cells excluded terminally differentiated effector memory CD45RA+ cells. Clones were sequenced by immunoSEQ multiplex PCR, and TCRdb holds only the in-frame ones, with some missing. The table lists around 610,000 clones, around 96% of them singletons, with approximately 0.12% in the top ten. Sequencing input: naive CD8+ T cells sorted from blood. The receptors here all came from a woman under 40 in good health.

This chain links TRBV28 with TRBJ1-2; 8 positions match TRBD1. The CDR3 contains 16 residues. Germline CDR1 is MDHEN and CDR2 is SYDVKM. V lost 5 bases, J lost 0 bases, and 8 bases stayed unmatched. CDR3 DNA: TGTGCCAGCAGTACGACAGGGGAGACAGCTAACTATGGCTACACCTTC. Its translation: CASSTTGETANYGYTF.

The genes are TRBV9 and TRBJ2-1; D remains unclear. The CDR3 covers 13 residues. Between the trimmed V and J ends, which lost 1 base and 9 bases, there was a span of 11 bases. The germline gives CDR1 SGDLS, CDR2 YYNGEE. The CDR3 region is CASSVLMGSEQFF. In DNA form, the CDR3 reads TGTGCCAGCAGCGTATTGATGGGTAGTGAGCAGTTCTTC.

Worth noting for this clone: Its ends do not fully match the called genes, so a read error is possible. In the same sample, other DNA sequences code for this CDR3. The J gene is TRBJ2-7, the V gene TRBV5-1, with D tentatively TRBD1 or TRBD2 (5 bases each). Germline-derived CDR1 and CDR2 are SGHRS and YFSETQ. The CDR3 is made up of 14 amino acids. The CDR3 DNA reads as TGCGCCAGTAGCTTGGGGGTCGGAGCCTACGAGCAGTACTTC. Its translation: CASSLGVGAYEQYF.

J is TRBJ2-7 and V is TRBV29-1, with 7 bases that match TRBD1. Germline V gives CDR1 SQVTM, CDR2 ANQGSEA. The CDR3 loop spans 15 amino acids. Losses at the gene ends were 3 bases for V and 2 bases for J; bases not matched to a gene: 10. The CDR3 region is CSVEVDRENTYEQYF. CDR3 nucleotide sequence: TGCAGCGTTGAGGTCGACAGGGAGAACACCTACGAGCAGTACTTC.

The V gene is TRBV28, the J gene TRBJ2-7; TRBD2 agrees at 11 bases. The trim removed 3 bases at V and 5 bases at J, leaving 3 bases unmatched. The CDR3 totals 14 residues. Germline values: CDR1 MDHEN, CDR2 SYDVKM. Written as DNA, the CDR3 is TGTGCCAGCAGTTTGCTAGCGGGAGGTCACGAGCAGTACTTC. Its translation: CASSLLAGGHEQYF.

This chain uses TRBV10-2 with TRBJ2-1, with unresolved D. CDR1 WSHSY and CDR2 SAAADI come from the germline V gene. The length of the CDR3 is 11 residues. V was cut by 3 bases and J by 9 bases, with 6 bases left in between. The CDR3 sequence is CASSDSGEQFF. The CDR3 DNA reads TGCGCCAGCAGTGACTCGGGTGAGCAGTTCTTC.

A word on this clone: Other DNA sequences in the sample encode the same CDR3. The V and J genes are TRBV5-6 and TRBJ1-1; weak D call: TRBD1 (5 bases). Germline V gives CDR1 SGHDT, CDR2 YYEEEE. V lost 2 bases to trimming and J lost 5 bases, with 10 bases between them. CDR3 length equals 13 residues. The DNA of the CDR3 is TGTGCCAGCAGCTTCGGGGGAGATACTGAAGCTTTCTTT. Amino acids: CASSFGGDTEAFF.

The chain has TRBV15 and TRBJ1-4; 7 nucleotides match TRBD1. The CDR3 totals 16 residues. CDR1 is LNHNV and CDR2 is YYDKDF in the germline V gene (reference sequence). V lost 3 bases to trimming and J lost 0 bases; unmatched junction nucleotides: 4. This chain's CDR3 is CATSSGTVATNEKLFF. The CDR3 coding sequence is TGTGCCACCAGCAGCGGGACAGTGGCAACTAATGAAAAACTGTTTTTT.

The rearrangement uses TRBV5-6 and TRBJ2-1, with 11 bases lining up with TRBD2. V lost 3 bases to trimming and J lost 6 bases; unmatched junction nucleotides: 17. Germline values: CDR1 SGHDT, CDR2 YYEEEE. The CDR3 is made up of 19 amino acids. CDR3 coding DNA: TGTGCCAGCAGCTACACACAGGGGGCTCCGACTAGCGGGATCAATGAGCAGTTCTTC. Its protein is CASSYTQGAPTSGINEQFF.

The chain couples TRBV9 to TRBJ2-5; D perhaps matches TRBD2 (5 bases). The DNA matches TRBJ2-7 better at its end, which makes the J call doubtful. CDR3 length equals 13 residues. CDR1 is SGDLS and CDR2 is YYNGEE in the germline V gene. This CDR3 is CASSPGLIYEQYF. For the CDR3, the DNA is TGTGCCAGCAGCCCCGGACTGATCTACGAGCAGTACTTC.

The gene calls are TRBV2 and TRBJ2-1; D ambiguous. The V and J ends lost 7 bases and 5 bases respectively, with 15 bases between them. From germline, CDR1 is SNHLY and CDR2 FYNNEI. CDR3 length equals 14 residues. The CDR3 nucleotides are TGTGCCAGCAACGAGAACTCACTTAACAATGAGCAGTTCTTC. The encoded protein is CASNENSLNNEQFF.

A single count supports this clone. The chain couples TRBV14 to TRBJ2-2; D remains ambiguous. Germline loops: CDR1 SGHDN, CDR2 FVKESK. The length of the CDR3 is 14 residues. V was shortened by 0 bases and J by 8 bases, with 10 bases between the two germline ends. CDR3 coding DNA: TGTGCCAGCAGCCAAGACTACCCTGCGGGGGAGCTGTTTTTT. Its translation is CASSQDYPAGELFF.

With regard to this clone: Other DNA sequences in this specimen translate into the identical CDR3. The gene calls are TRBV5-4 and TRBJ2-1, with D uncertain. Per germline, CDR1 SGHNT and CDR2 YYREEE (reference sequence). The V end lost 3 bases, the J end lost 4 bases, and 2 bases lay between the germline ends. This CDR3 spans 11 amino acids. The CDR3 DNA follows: TGTGCCAGCAGCTCATACAATGAGCAGTTCTTC. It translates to CASSSYNEQFF.

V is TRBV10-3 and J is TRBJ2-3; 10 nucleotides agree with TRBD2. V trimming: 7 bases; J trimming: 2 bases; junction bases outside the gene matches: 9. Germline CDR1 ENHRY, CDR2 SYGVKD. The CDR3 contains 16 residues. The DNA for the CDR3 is TGTGCCATCACCTCAGGAGCGGGAGGGGCCACAGATACGCAGTATTTT. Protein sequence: CAITSGAGGATDTQYF.

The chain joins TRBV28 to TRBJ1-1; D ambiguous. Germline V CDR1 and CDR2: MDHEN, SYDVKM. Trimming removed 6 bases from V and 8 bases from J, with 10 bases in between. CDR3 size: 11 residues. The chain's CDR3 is CASSPASEAFF. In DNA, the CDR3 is TGTGCCAGCAGCCCCGCATCAGAAGCTTTCTTT.

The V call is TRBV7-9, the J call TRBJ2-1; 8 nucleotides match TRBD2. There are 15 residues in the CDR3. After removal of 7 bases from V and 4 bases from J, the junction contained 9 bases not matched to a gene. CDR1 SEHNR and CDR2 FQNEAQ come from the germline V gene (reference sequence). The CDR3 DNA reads TGTGCCAGCATCTACCGGGAGGGCCCTTACAATGAGCAGTTCTTC. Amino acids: CASIYREGPYNEQFF.

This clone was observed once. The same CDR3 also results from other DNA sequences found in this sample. CDR3 sequence: CASSLVEEETQYF. DNA for the CDR3: TGTGCCAGCAGCTTGGTTGAGGAGGAGACCCAGTACTTC. This sequence joins TRBV5-4 and TRBJ2-5; D unresolved. Germline V CDR1 and CDR2: SGHNT, YYREEE (reference sequence). The V end was cut by 0 bases, the J end by 5 bases, with 8 bases between. CDR3 length: 13 residues.

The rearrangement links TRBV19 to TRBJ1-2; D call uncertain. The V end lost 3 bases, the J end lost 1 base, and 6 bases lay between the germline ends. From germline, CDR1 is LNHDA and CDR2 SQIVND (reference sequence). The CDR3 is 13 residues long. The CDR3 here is CASSIQINYGYTF. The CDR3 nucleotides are TGTGCCAGTAGTATTCAGATTAACTATGGCTACACCTTC.

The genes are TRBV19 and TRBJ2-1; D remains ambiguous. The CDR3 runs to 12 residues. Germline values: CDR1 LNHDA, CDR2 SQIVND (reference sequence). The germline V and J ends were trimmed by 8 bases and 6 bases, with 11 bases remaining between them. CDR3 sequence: CASSPYPNEQFF. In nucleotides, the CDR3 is TGTGCCAGTTCTCCGTACCCCAATGAGCAGTTCTTC.

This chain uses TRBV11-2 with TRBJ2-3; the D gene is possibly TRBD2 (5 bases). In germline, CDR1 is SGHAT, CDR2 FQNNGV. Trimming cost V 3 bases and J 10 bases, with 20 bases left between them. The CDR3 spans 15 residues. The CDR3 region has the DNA TGTGCCAGCAGCTTCAGCGCCGGGGTACCACCCGCGCAGTATTTT. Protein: CASSFSAGVPPAQYF. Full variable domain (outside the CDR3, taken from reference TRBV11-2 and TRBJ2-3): EAGVAQSPRYKIIEKRQSVAFWCNPISGHATLYWYQQILGQGPKLLIQFQNNGVVDDSQLPKDRFSAERLKGVDSTLKIQPAKLEDSAVYLCASSFSAGVPPAQYFGPGTRLTVL.

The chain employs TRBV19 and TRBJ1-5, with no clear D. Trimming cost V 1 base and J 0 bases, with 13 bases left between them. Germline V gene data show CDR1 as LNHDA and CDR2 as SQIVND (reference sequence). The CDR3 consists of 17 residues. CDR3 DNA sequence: TGTGCCAGTAGTATAGTTGGAGGACCTTATAGCAATCAGCCCCAGCATTTT. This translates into CASSIVGGPYSNQPQHF.

The CDR3 here is CASSLYTGSKDLTF. CDR3 bases: TGTGCCAGCAGTTTATATACAGGGAGCAAGGACCTCACCTTC. The rearrangement joins TRBV27 to TRBJ1-2, with D perhaps TRBD1 (6 bases). CDR1 and CDR2 (germline): MNHEY, SMNVEV (reference sequence). The CDR3 has 14 amino acids. Trimming removed 1 base at V and 13 bases at J, with 19 bases between.

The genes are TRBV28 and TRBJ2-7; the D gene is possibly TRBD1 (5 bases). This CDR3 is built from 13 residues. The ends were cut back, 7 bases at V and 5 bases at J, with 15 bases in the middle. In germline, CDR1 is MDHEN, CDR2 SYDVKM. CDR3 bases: TGTGCCAGCACCCCTTCGGAAGGGGACGAGCAGTACTTC. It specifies CASTPSEGDEQYF.

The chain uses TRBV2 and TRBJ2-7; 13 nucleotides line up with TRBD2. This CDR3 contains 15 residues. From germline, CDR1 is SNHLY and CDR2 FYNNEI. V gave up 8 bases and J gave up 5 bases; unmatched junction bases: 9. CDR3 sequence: CASAGLAGAGDEQYF. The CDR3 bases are TGTGCCAGCGCCGGACTAGCGGGAGCGGGGGACGAGCAGTACTTC.

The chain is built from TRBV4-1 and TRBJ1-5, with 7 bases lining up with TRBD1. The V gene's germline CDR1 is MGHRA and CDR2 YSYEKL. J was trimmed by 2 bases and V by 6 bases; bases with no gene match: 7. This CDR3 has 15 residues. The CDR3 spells CASRRTGLGNQPQHF. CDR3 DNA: TGCGCCAGCAGGCGGACAGGTCTGGGCAATCAGCCCCAGCATTTT.

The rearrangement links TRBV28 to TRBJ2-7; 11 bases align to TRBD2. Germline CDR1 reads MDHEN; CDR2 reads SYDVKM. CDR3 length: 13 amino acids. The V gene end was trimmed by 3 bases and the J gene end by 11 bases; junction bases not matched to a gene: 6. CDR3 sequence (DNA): TGTGCCAGCAGTTTGGGACTAGCGGCGGAGGAGTACTTC. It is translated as CASSLGLAAEEYF.

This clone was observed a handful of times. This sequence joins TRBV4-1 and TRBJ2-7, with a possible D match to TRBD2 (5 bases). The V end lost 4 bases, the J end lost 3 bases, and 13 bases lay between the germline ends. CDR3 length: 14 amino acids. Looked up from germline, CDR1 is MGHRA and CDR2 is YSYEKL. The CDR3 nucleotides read TGCGCCAGCAGCCCGGTGGGAGAGGGCTACGAGCAGTACTTC. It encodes CASSPVGEGYEQYF.

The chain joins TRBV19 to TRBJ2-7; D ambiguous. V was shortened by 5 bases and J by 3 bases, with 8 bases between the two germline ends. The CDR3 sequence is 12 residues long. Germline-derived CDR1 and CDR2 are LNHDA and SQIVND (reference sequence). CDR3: CASSGTVYEQYF. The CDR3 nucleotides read TGTGCCAGTAGTGGCACGGTCTACGAGCAGTACTTC.

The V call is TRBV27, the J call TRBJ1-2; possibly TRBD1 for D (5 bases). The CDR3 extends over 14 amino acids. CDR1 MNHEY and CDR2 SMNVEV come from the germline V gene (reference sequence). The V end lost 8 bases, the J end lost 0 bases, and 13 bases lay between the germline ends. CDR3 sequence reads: CASAQGGANYGYTF. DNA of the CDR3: TGTGCCAGCGCCCAGGGCGGAGCTAACTATGGCTACACCTTC.

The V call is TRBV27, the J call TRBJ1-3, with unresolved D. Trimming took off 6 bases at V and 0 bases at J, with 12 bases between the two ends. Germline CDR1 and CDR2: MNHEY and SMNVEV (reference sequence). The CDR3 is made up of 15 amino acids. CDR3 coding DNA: TGTGCCAGCAGACCTGGACGGAGCTCTGGAAACACCATATATTTT. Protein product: CASRPGRSSGNTIYF.